The following is a TCR beta chain sequence with its context. Its antigen is undetermined. The junction differs from germline at one of its ends, possibly a read error. These data belong to a study of cytomegalovirus exposure and HLA in healthy donors. Study overall: Unique TCRs from HLA-typed donors, approximately 80 million of them, were held in an early data release.

CDR1 SEHNR and CDR2 FQNEAQ come from the germline V gene (reference sequence). The CDR3 length is 14 residues. A multiplex PCR was run with 60 Vbeta primers and 13 Jbeta primers. TCRdb's table, derived via immunoSEQ multiplex PCR, lists solely in-frame clones and lacks some. The profile covers hundreds of thousands of clones, with more than 60% appearing a single time and around 2.9% taken by the ten largest. General study results and limits: Sequence variants that were highly shared formed a cluster that was likely a sequencing artifact. For presence/absence analyses, sequencing depth was assumed to be roughly uniform across donors.

This receptor was taken from an older woman in good health and CMV-seropositive. The J gene is TRBJ1-2, the V gene TRBV7-9; D call uncertain. Material: PBMCs. In DNA, the CDR3 is TGTTCCAGCAGCTTAGCGCGGGCCGGCCCTACCTACACCTTC. It yields the protein CSSSLARAGPTYTF. The entire variable domain, with the rest obtained from reference TRBV7-9 and TRBJ1-2, is as follows: DTGVSQNPRHKITKRGQNVTFRCDPISEHNRLYWYRQTLGQGPEFLTYFQNEAQLEKSRLLSDRFSAERPKGSFSTLEIQRTEQGDSAMYLCSSSLARAGPTYTFGSGTRLTVV.